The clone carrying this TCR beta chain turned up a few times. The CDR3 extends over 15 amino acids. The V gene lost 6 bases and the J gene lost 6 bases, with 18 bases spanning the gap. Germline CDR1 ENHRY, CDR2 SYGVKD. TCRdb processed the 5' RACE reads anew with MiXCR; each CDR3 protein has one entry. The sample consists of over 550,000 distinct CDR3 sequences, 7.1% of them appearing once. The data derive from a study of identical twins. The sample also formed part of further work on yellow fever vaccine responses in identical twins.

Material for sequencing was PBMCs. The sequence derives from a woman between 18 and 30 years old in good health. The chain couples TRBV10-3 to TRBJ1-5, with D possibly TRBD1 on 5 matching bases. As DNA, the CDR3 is TGTGCCATCAGCTCCGGGGGAGGGTTAAGTCAGCCCCAGCATTTT. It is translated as CAISSGGGLSQPQHF.